The present T cell receptor beta chain was sequenced within a study of PD-1 and CTLA-4 blockade in melanoma (dated by TCRdb to about 2021). Context from the whole study: In patients with melanoma, the study measured the effects of PD-1 blockade versus CTLA-4 blockade on the melanoma-reactive CD8 T cell response.

Comments on this clone: The clone's antigen remains unknown. Base qualities are missing; no much larger clone stands one base away.

The library was obtained by the immunoSEQ multiplex PCR assay. TCRdb obtained this table from immuneACCESS and retained in-frame rearrangements with V and J assigned. These tables miss some clones; where compared with another copy, unresolved V genes account for less than half of the shortfall, and the remainder is unexplained. The sample table shows roughly 7,200 clones, and 80% are seen once. Jointly, the top ten make up 35% to 40% of the sample. The cysteine opens and the phenylalanine closes a CDR3 of 16 amino acids. The retained sequence is limited to the CDR3, 48 bases, with the frame set at the first base. Clipping removes 0 bases from V and 0 bases from J, with 5 as the unmatched junction base count. In the germline V gene (reference sequence), CDR1 corresponds to LNHDA and CDR2 to SQIVND.

Sequenced here: CD8+ T cells from peripheral blood, sampled before anti-PD-1 treatment. The source is a human donor with melanoma. The V gene is TRBV19 and the J gene is TRBJ2-7; 7 middle bases align to TRBD1. The sequenced DNA is TGTGCCAGTAGTATAGAGACAGGGAAGAACTCCTACGAGCAGTACTTC. It translates as CASSIETGKNSYEQYF.